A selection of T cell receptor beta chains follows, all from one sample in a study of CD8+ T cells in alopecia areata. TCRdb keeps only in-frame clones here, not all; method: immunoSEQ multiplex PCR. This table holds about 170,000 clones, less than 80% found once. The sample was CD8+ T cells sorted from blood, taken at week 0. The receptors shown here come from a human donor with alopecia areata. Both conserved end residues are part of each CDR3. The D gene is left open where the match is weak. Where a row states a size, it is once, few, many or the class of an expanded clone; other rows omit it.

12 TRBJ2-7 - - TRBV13 CASSSGRTAQYF TGTGCCAGCAGCTCGGGGAGGACTGCGCAGTACTTC
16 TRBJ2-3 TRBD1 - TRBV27 CASRLRRGRGTDTQYF TGTGCCAGCCGACTACGAAGGGGGCGCGGCACAGATACGCAGTATTTT
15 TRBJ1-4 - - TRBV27 CASSLRRLPLEKLFF TGTGCCAGCAGCCTCCGACGATTGCCTCTTGAAAAACTGTTTTTT
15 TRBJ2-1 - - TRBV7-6 CASSLGGVTYNEQFF TGTGCCAGCAGCTTAGGTGGGGTAACCTACAATGAGCAGTTCTTC
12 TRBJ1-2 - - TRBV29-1 CSVDVGKYGYTF TGCAGCGTTGACGTCGGCAAATATGGCTACACCTTC
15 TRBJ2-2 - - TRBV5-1 CASSLLEGSTGELFF TGCGCCAGCAGCCTCCTTGAGGGTAGCACCGGGGAGCTGTTTTTT
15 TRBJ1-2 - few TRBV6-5 CASSFAGQGFYGYTF TGTGCCAGCTCTTTCGCAGGGCAAGGGTTCTATGGCTACACCTTC
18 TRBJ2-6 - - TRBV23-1 CARVRNRASNSGANVLTF TGCGCCAGAGTAAGAAACAGGGCAAGCAATTCTGGGGCCAACGTCCTGACTTTC
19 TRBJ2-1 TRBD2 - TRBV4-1 CASTLGVRGGAMFRNEQFF TGCGCCAGCACCCTTGGGGTTCGCGGGGGGGCCATGTTCAGGAATGAGCAGTTCTTC
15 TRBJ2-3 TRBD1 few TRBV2 CASSPGTASTDTQYF TGTGCCAGCAGTCCCGGGACAGCTAGCACAGATACGCAGTATTTT
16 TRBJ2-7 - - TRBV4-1 CASSQGVNRLGDEQYF TGCGCCAGCAGCCAAGGAGTCAATCGCCTAGGCGACGAGCAGTACTTC
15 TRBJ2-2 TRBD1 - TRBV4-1 CASSRRQGRTGELFF TGCGCCAGCAGTCGACGACAGGGTAGGACCGGGGAGCTGTTTTTT
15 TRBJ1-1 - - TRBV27 CASSLFSRGGTEAFF TGTGCCAGCAGTTTATTTTCGCGGGGGGGAACTGAAGCTTTCTTT
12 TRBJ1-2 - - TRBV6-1 CASSPGGDGYTF TGTGCCAGCAGCCCCGGGGGGGATGGCTACACCTTC